The clone carrying this T cell receptor beta chain was seen ten or more times. Arm-PCR of CDR3 regions and iRepertoire HTBI primers were used to build TCR beta libraries. TCRdb reanalysed the multiplex PCR reads using MiXCR and keeps one entry per CDR3 protein. The sample includes 550,000 or so distinct CDR3 sequences, 12% seen only once; the top ten take roughly 8.9%. This entry is derived from a study of regulatory T cells in long-lasting Graves disease. Time point reported: newly diagnosed GD, antithyroid drugs for less than 3 months. There was RNA extracted from PBMCs, and the TCR library was made from it. These data also featured in a second study, about T cells in Graves' hyperthyroidism and ophthalmopathy. This second report adds: Researchers barred patients who had uncontrolled infection, other autoimmune disease, pregnancy or lactation.

The receptor was derived from a woman aged 30 to 39 with Graves disease. Source: peripheral blood mononuclear cells (PBMCs), taken at new diagnosis, from a patient treated with antithyroid drugs.

The CDR3 protein is CSARDLRRDYTDTQYF. CDR3 DNA sequence: TGCAGTGCTAGAGACTTGAGGCGGGACTACACAGATACGCAGTATTTT. The chain is built from TRBV20-1 and TRBJ2-3; TRBD2 aligns across 7 bases. The CDR3 is 16 residues long. In germline, CDR1 is DFQATT, CDR2 SNEGSKA (reference sequence). V shed 0 bases and J 2 bases; nucleotides not matched to a gene: 8.